This T cell receptor beta chain is drawn from a study of T-cell memory formation after mild COVID-19. General study results and limits: Clonal second-wave expansions that peaked on day 37 had unconfirmed SARS-CoV-2 specificity. Contracting CD4+ clones lay largely in CM and EM, with CD8+ ones residing in EMRA.

The CDR3 covers 13 residues. The V end lost 7 bases, the J end lost 2 bases, and 11 bases lay between the germline ends. CDR1 and CDR2 (germline): SGHVS, FQNEAQ. Via MiXCR, TCRdb re-called the 5' RACE reads, giving one row per CDR3 protein. The sample has some 70,000 distinct CDR3 sequences; approximately 16% are singletons. As regards this clonotype: Its cognate antigen is unknown.

This TCR came from an adult woman who had mild COVID-19 (a few samples of this study predate the infection). Cell type and time point are not known. Sequencing used PBMCs or a T cell subset sorted from them (not recorded which). The chain has TRBV7-8 and TRBJ2-5; D is ambiguous. CDR3: CASTLRPQETQYF. DNA of the CDR3: TGTGCCAGCACCTTGCGGCCACAAGAGACCCAGTACTTC.